This TCR beta chain was sequenced in a study of lymphopenia after photon versus proton radiotherapy. Study results and limitations: Proton therapy kept repertoires fairly stable, unlike photons, which gained effector/memory cells.

The germline gives CDR1 SGDLS, CDR2 YYNGEE. The CDR3 has 16 amino acids. V lost 0 bases to trimming and J lost 2 bases, with 13 bases between them. Profiling relied on immunoSEQ multiplex PCR, and the TCRdb table lists in-frame clones only, not all of them. The data contain about 6,900 clones, 81% of them seen just once; the ten biggest clones take up 51%. On this clone: Its specificity is not known.

The specimen comprised peripheral blood, sampled from a patient treated with photon-based radiotherapy. This receptor was taken from a man between 25 and 39 years old with gastric cancer. The chain is built from TRBV9 and TRBJ2-3; D gene uncertain. The CDR3 spells CASSVGLGIITDTQYF. The CDR3 DNA reads as TGTGCCAGCAGCGTAGGGTTGGGTATAATCACAGATACGCAGTATTTT. Drawing the rest from reference TRBV9 and TRBJ2-3, the complete variable domain is DSGVTQTPKHLITATGQRVTLRCSPRSGDLSVYWYQQSLDQGLQFLIQYYNGEERAKGNILERFSAQQFPDLHSELNLSSLELGDSALYFCASSVGLGIITDTQYFGPGTRLTVL.